These 29 T cell receptor beta chains share one sample of origin, sequenced in a study of blood T cell repertoires in COVID-19. TCRdb's copy holds only in-frame clones and misses some; the assay was immunoSEQ multiplex PCR. The sample consists of fewer than 200,000 clones, around 82% of them appearing once. Sample: peripheral blood. The origin of the receptors is a woman at least 80 years old with acute or convalescent COVID-19.

V gene TRBV7-9 combines with J gene TRBJ2-2; D remains ambiguous. The V gene lost 5 bases and the J gene lost 1 base, with 8 bases spanning the gap. The CDR3 contains 14 residues. The germline V gene has CDR1 SEHNR and CDR2 FQNEAQ (reference sequence). The CDR3 region has the DNA TGTGCCAGCAGCGCAGTCGTGAACACCGGGGAGCTGTTTTTT. Its translation is CASSAVVNTGELFF.

The chain is built from TRBV4-1 and TRBJ2-7, with TRBD1 matching 8 bases. Losses at the gene ends were 3 bases for V and 6 bases for J; bases not matched to a gene: 13. Germline V gene data show CDR1 as MGHRA and CDR2 as YSYEKL. The CDR3 runs 16 residues. The chain's CDR3 is CASSQRTGTGPREQYF. CDR3 in DNA: TGCGCCAGCAGCCAGAGAACCGGGACAGGTCCTCGCGAGCAGTACTTC.

In regard to this clone: A much bigger clone sits one base away, suggesting this may be a read error. The sample has other DNA sequences that encode this CDR3 too. The V gene is TRBV3-1 (or the pseudogene TRBV3-2), the J gene TRBJ2-5, with 9 bases lining up with TRBD2. This CDR3 region has 14 residues. The V and J ends lost 11 bases and 8 bases, in that order; junction bases with no gene match: 15. Per the germline V gene, CDR1 is LGHDT and CDR2 is YNNKEL (reference sequence). CDR3 region: CARQLAGGAGTQYF. The CDR3 nucleotides are TGTGCCCGCCAACTGGCGGGGGGGGCGGGCACCCAGTACTTC.

The V call is TRBV2, the J call TRBJ2-2; D gene uncertain. The CDR3 has 14 residues. Trimming left V 9 bases short and J 1 base short, with 12 bases between. Per germline, CDR1 SNHLY and CDR2 FYNNEI. Here the CDR3 reads CARQMRQNTGELFF. CDR3 nucleotide sequence: TGTGCCAGACAAATGCGGCAGAACACCGGGGAGCTGTTTTTT.

The CDR3, as DNA: TGTGCCAGCAGTAAAGAGCAGGACAGCAATGAGCAGTTCTTC. This sequence encodes CASSKEQDSNEQFF. The rearrangement uses TRBV2 and TRBJ2-1, with D perhaps TRBD1 (6 bases). This CDR3 contains 14 residues. Germline V gene data show CDR1 as SNHLY and CDR2 as FYNNEI. Trimming took 5 bases from V and 6 from J, leaving 14 bases between them. Full variable domain (remainder filled in from reference TRBV2 and TRBJ2-1): EPEVTQTPSHQVTQMGQEVILRCVPISNHLYFYWYRQILGQKVEFLVSFYNNEISEKSEIFDDQFSVERPDGSNFTLKIRSTKLEDSAMYFCASSKEQDSNEQFFGPGTRLTVL.

The CDR3 reads CASSQGAGTPHSPLHF. The CDR3 DNA is TGCGCCAGCAGCCAAGGCGCCGGGACTCCTCATTCACCCCTCCACTTT. V is TRBV4-3 and J is TRBJ1-6; D is perhaps TRBD1 (5 bases). Looked up from germline, CDR1 is LGHNA and CDR2 is YSLEER. Trimming pared 1 base from V and 8 bases from J, leaving 15 bases between. The CDR3 sequence is 16 residues long.

This chain links TRBV30 with TRBJ2-2; 8 nucleotides match TRBD1. The CDR3 is 13 amino acids. CDR1 GTSNPN and CDR2 SVGIG come from the germline V gene (reference sequence). J lost 7 bases, V lost 4 bases, and 5 bases had no gene match. Written as DNA, the CDR3 is TGTGCCTGGACCCAGGGGGCGGTCGGGGAGCTGTTTTTT. Amino acids: CAWTQGAVGELFF.

The chain couples TRBV30 to TRBJ2-2; 7 nucleotides match TRBD2. CDR3 length equals 14 residues. The trim removed 4 bases at V and 0 bases at J, leaving 2 bases unmatched. Germline-derived CDR1 and CDR2 are GTSNPN and SVGIG (reference sequence). This chain's CDR3 is CAWTSGPNTGELFF. The CDR3 DNA is TGTGCCTGGACTAGCGGACCGAACACCGGGGAGCTGTTTTTT.

This clone was counted once. The chain employs TRBV6-5 and TRBJ1-2; D may be TRBD1 (6 bases). The V end lost 6 bases, the J end lost 8 bases, and 19 bases lay between the germline ends. CDR1 MNHEY and CDR2 SVGAGI come from the germline V gene. There are 14 residues in the CDR3. The CDR3 bases are TGTGCCAGCAGACCTCGAGGGGGGGCAGGGGGCTACACCTTC. Translating it yields CASRPRGGAGGYTF.

This clone showed up just a few times. V usage is TRBV10-1 and J usage is TRBJ2-3; TRBD2 aligns across 16 bases. Germline V CDR1 and CDR2: WNHNN, SYGVQD (reference sequence). This CDR3 region has 18 residues. The ends lost 8 bases at V and 1 base at J; junction bases unmatched: 9. CDR3 DNA: TGCGCCAGCCCCTCCGGGACTAGCGGGGGGGCAGGCACAGATACGCAGTATTTT. Translating it yields CASPSGTSGGAGTDTQYF.

The chain couples TRBV5-4 to TRBJ2-5, with 15 nucleotides matching TRBD2. This CDR3 has 18 amino acids. The germline gives CDR1 SGHNT, CDR2 YYREEE (reference sequence). V was pared by 4 bases and J by 2 bases, with 9 bases of the junction left unmatched. CDR3 nucleotide sequence: TGTGCCAGCAGCAAGGGACTAGCGGGGGGTCCATGGCAAGAGACCCAGTACTTC. It yields the protein CASSKGLAGGPWQETQYF.

This chain uses TRBV4-1 with TRBJ2-2, with D possibly TRBD1 on 6 matching bases. CDR3 length: 17 residues. V was trimmed by 0 bases and J by 0 bases, leaving 11 bases between them. The V gene's germline CDR1 is MGHRA and CDR2 YSYEKL. The CDR3 region is CASSQDRDKANTGELFF. For the CDR3, the DNA is TGCGCCAGCAGCCAAGACCGGGACAAGGCGAACACCGGGGAGCTGTTTTTT.

The chain recombines TRBV4-1 with TRBJ1-4, with D possibly matching TRBD1 (6 bases). Trimming cost V 5 bases and J 5 bases, with 15 bases left between them. The CDR3 has 15 amino acids. Germline V CDR1 and CDR2: MGHRA, YSYEKL. For the CDR3, the DNA is TGCGCCAGCAGCGCGACAGGCACGGTGAATGAAAAACTGTTTTTT. It codes for CASSATGTVNEKLFF.

The V and J genes are TRBV7-8 and TRBJ1-5, with 7 bases matching TRBD1. Germline trimming cut 4 bases from V and 1 base from J; bases unmatched to any gene: 4. The length of the CDR3 is 15 residues. Germline CDR1 SGHVS, CDR2 FQNEAQ. The CDR3 DNA sequence: TGTGCCAGCAGCTGGGACAGACAAAGCAATCAGCCCCAGCATTTT. Translating gives CASSWDRQSNQPQHF.

The chain carries TRBV28 and TRBJ2-3; 9 nucleotides line up with TRBD1. The V gene's germline CDR1 is MDHEN and CDR2 SYDVKM. V was pared by 4 bases and J by 1 base, with 3 bases of the junction left unmatched. The CDR3 is made up of 15 amino acids. The CDR3 sequence: CASSSQGAGTDTQYF. The CDR3 DNA follows: TGTGCCAGCAGTTCACAGGGGGCGGGCACAGATACGCAGTATTTT.

This clone was seen more than once but under ten times. The V and J genes are TRBV6-5 and TRBJ1-2, with a weak D call TRBD1 (6 bases). V was shortened by 0 bases and J by 3 bases, with 11 bases between the two germline ends. CDR3 length: 15 residues. Germline V gives CDR1 MNHEY, CDR2 SVGAGI. This CDR3 reads CASSYSGRGYYGYTF. CDR3 bases: TGTGCCAGCAGTTACTCGGGCAGGGGATACTATGGCTACACCTTC.

V and J are TRBV5-4 and TRBJ1-1; no reliable D call. This CDR3 comprises 17 residues. CDR1 and CDR2 (germline): SGHNT, YYREEE (reference sequence). Deletions cut 7 bases from V and 0 bases from J, with 22 bases between. The CDR3 region is CASSQHPGTLMNTEAFF. CDR3 coding DNA: TGTGCCAGCTCCCAGCACCCGGGTACTCTCATGAACACTGAAGCTTTCTTT.

The J gene is TRBJ2-7, the V gene TRBV7-9; no firm D call. Trimming left V 11 bases short and J 1 base short, with 18 bases between. The CDR3 spans 14 residues. Germline V gives CDR1 SEHNR, CDR2 FQNEAQ (reference sequence). This CDR3 is CALARTSLSYEQYF. In DNA form, the CDR3 reads TGTGCCCTTGCTAGAACCTCTCTATCCTACGAGCAGTACTTC.

The V call is TRBV19, the J call TRBJ1-6, with D perhaps matching TRBD1 (6 bases). CDR1 LNHDA and CDR2 SQIVND come from the germline V gene (reference sequence). The CDR3 has 10 amino acids. Trimming removed 9 bases from V and 16 bases from J, with 13 bases in between. CDR3: CARRRQVLHF. CDR3 in DNA: TGTGCCAGACGTAGACAGGTGCTCCACTTT.

This chain connects TRBV28 to TRBJ2-7; 8 bases fit TRBD1. Germline-derived CDR1 and CDR2 are MDHEN and SYDVKM. Trimming cost V 6 bases and J 1 base; bases outside gene matches: 14. This CDR3 is 17 amino acids long. This CDR3 is CASSLGDRFSSSYEQYF. As DNA, the CDR3 is TGTGCCAGCAGCCTTGGGGACAGGTTCTCCTCGTCCTACGAGCAGTACTTC.

The V call is TRBV7-9, the J call TRBJ1-2, with D unclear. The CDR3 spans 13 residues. V lost 3 bases and J 3 bases, leaving 8 bases between the germline ends. Looked up from germline, CDR1 is SEHNR and CDR2 is FQNEAQ (reference sequence). The CDR3 nucleotides read TGTGCCAGCAGCTTCCCGGTAGACTATGGCTACACCTTC. Its protein is CASSFPVDYGYTF.

The chain is built from TRBV7-9 and TRBJ2-5, with 8 bases fitting TRBD1. From germline, CDR1 is SEHNR and CDR2 FQNEAQ (reference sequence). The CDR3 loop spans 16 amino acids. V was clipped by 1 base and J by 1 base; unmatched bases: 5. The CDR3 bases are TGTGCCAGCAGCTTAGTTACAACAGGGGGCCAAGAGACCCAGTACTTC. As protein: CASSLVTTGGQETQYF.

The chain joins TRBV7-2 to TRBJ2-7; D might be TRBD2 (6 bases). The CDR3 length is 13 residues. The V gene's germline CDR1 is SGHTA and CDR2 FQGNSA. V dropped 6 bases and J dropped 2 bases, with 11 bases sitting between them. The CDR3 sequence is CASRSREAYEQYF. The CDR3, as DNA: TGTGCCAGCAGATCCAGGGAGGCCTACGAGCAGTACTTC.

V is TRBV12-3 or TRBV12-4 and J is TRBJ2-1; 9 bases are shared with TRBD1. The CDR3 is 13 residues long. J was trimmed by 7 bases and V by 5 bases; bases with no gene match: 3. CDR3 loop: CASSRDRANEQFF. CDR3 DNA sequence: TGTGCCAGCAGTCGGGACAGGGCAAATGAGCAGTTCTTC.

The chain links TRBV24-1 to TRBJ2-7; 9 bases are shared with TRBD1. V lost 4 bases, J lost 0 bases, and 6 bases stayed unmatched. This CDR3 spans 16 amino acids. CDR1 is KGHDR and CDR2 is SFDVKD in the germline V gene. CDR3 in amino acids: CATSDSGQGNSYEQYF. Written as DNA, the CDR3 is TGTGCCACCAGTGACTCTGGACAGGGGAACTCCTACGAGCAGTACTTC.

The V and J genes are TRBV27 and TRBJ2-7, with TRBD1 matching over 8 bases. CDR3 length: 13 amino acids. Germline lookup yields CDR1 MNHEY and CDR2 SMNVEV (reference sequence). The V and J ends lost 6 bases and 2 bases, in that order; junction bases with no gene match: 3. The CDR3 DNA reads TGTGCCAGCAGACGGACAGGGCCCTACGAGCAGTACTTC. Amino acids: CASRRTGPYEQYF.

The V gene is TRBV28, the J gene TRBJ1-2; 8 bases agree with TRBD1. Per germline, CDR1 MDHEN and CDR2 SYDVKM. This CDR3 contains 12 residues. Trimming took 4 bases from V and 7 from J; bases not matched to a gene: 2. CDR3 residues: CASSSDRGGYTF. CDR3 nucleotides: TGTGCCAGCAGTTCCGACAGGGGTGGCTACACCTTC.

The CDR3: CATQQGRTGNTIYF. Here the CDR3 DNA reads TGTGCCACTCAACAGGGTAGAACTGGAAACACCATATATTTT. The rearrangement links TRBV19 to TRBJ1-3, with D perhaps matching TRBD1 (6 bases). Trimming cost V 10 bases and J 2 bases, with 15 bases left between them. This CDR3 comprises 14 residues. Per germline, CDR1 LNHDA and CDR2 SQIVND (reference sequence).

This chain joins TRBV12-3 or TRBV12-4 and TRBJ2-1, with a weak D call TRBD1 (6 bases). The V end lost 6 bases, the J end lost 13 bases, and 16 bases lay between the germline ends. The CDR3 has 12 residues. The CDR3 nucleotides read TGTGCCAGCAGCCTAAACCGGGACACTCAGTTCTTC. Encoded protein: CASSLNRDTQFF.